Below are 26 T cell receptor beta chains sequenced from a single sample in a study of control samples from healthy donors and cancer patients. Method: immunoSEQ multiplex PCR; TCRdb's copy keeps in-frame clones and lacks some. In the table there are about 150,000 clones, 90% to 95% of which are singletons. The specimen was blood. The source of these receptors is a man aged 35-49 years in good health.

J is TRBJ2-7 and V is TRBV7-9; D is undetermined. The CDR3 is made up of 15 amino acids. Germline V gives CDR1 SEHNR, CDR2 FQNEAQ (reference sequence). Trimming removed 4 bases from V and 0 bases from J, with 13 bases in between. CDR3 region: CASSYAGSNSYEQYF. DNA of the CDR3: TGTGCCAGCAGCTATGCCGGGTCTAACTCCTACGAGCAGTACTTC.

The chain couples TRBV14 to TRBJ2-5; 9 bases agree with TRBD2. Per germline, CDR1 SGHDN and CDR2 FVKESK. This CDR3 has 16 residues. J lost 2 bases, V lost 0 bases, and 4 bases had no gene match. CDR3 residues: CASSQDRLAGQETQYF. CDR3 bases: TGTGCCAGCAGCCAAGATCGTCTAGCGGGGCAAGAGACCCAGTACTTC.

This clone has just one count. The chain is built from TRBV27 and TRBJ1-1; 11 bases match TRBD1. V trimming: 10 bases; J trimming: 1 base; junction bases outside the gene matches: 11. Per the germline V gene, CDR1 is MNHEY and CDR2 is SMNVEV (reference sequence). The CDR3 totals 16 residues. Here the CDR3 reads CATTKTGTGGNTEAFF. The CDR3 DNA sequence: TGTGCCACCACTAAAACCGGGACAGGGGGGAACACTGAAGCTTTCTTT.

The chain combines TRBV29-1 with TRBJ1-6, with TRBD1 identical over 7 bases. The CDR3 has 13 amino acids. Per the germline V gene, CDR1 is SQVTM and CDR2 is ANQGSEA. The junction had 3 bases not matched to a gene; V was cut back by 5 bases and J by 5 bases. The CDR3 region is CSVQGGNNSPLHF. The CDR3, as DNA: TGCAGCGTTCAGGGGGGGAATAATTCACCCCTCCACTTT.

The chain employs TRBV5-1 and TRBJ1-6; TRBD1 is a possible D gene (5 bases). The V end lost 5 bases, the J end lost 7 bases, and 13 bases lay between the germline ends. Germline V gene data show CDR1 as SGHRS and CDR2 as YFSETQ. CDR3 length: 14 amino acids. CDR3 amino acids: CASSLPGLNSPLHF. The DNA of the CDR3 is TGCGCCAGCAGTCTACCGGGACTAAATTCACCCCTCCACTTT.

The J gene is TRBJ2-7, the V gene TRBV4-1, with no clear D. V lost 0 bases and J 6 bases, leaving 12 bases between the germline ends. The CDR3 runs to 14 residues. The germline V gene encodes CDR1 MGHRA and CDR2 YSYEKL. CDR3 sequence: CASSQDLRNSEQYF. CDR3 nucleotides: TGCGCCAGCAGCCAAGATCTTCGGAATTCCGAGCAGTACTTC.

V and J are TRBV5-8 and TRBJ2-1, with D tentatively TRBD2 (7 bases). Trimming shortened V by 0 bases and J by 0 bases, and 10 bases separated the two germline ends. CDR3 size: 16 residues. Per the germline V gene, CDR1 is SGHTS and CDR2 is YDEGEE. For the CDR3, the DNA is TGTGCCAGCAGCTTGGGTGGGGGGGCCTCCTACAATGAGCAGTTCTTC. Its translation: CASSLGGGASYNEQFF.

The CDR3 DNA is TGTGCCAGCAGGCCAGCTGGGACAGGGATTACGGCGGGCTACACCTTC. This gives the protein CASRPAGTGITAGYTF. The chain joins TRBV27 to TRBJ1-2, with 9 bases fitting TRBD1. The germline gives CDR1 MNHEY, CDR2 SMNVEV (reference sequence). The junction had 16 bases not matched to a gene; V was cut back by 6 bases and J by 8 bases. There are 16 residues in the CDR3.

The chain combines TRBV19 with TRBJ2-2; 9 nucleotides line up with TRBD1. V was pared by 3 bases and J by 6 bases, with 11 bases of the junction left unmatched. Germline-derived CDR1 and CDR2 are LNHDA and SQIVND (reference sequence). The length of the CDR3 is 17 residues. DNA for the CDR3: TGTGCCAGTAGTATCGGGCCGGGACAGGGTTATTCCGGGGAGCTGTTTTTT. Translation: CASSIGPGQGYSGELFF. Full variable domain (missing parts from reference TRBV19 and TRBJ2-2): DGGITQSPKYLFRKEGQNVTLSCEQNLNHDAMYWYRQDPGQGLRLIYYSQIVNDFQKGDIAEGYSVSREKKESFPLTVTSAQKNPTAFYLCASSIGPGQGYSGELFFGEGSRLTVL.

This rearrangement joins TRBV30 to TRBJ1-6; D remains unclear. This CDR3 is 13 amino acids long. CDR1 and CDR2 from the germline V gene are GTSNPN and SVGIG (reference sequence). V dropped 2 bases and J dropped 7 bases, with 9 bases sitting between them. CDR3 in amino acids: CAWSLRGNSPLHF. CDR3 nucleotide sequence: TGTGCCTGGAGTCTCCGAGGGAATTCACCCCTCCACTTT.

This chain links TRBV19 with TRBJ2-7; D uncertain. In germline, CDR1 is LNHDA, CDR2 SQIVND (reference sequence). Trimming took 5 bases from V and 0 from J, leaving 8 bases between them. The CDR3 length is 13 residues. The CDR3 is CASSGEISYEQYF. The CDR3 nucleotides read TGTGCCAGTAGTGGGGAAATCTCCTACGAGCAGTACTTC.

This chain joins TRBV6-1 and TRBJ1-5; possibly TRBD1 for D (5 bases). Germline CDR1 reads MNHNS; CDR2 reads SASEGT. This CDR3 has 17 amino acids. Trimming stripped 4 bases from V and 2 bases from J, with 18 bases between. CDR3 nucleotides: TGTGCCAGCAGTGGGGCGTTTTCGGGGGGGGGCAATCAGCCCCAGCATTTT. It translates to CASSGAFSGGGNQPQHF.

V and J are TRBV11-2 and TRBJ1-3; 9 bases line up with TRBD1. The CDR3 has 16 residues. With V trimmed by 5 bases and J by 5 bases, 10 bases remained unmatched. Germline V gene data show CDR1 as SGHAT and CDR2 as FQNNGV. CDR3 sequence: CASSKGQGESRNTIYF. The CDR3 DNA reads TGTGCCAGCAGCAAGGGACAGGGCGAATCAAGAAACACCATATATTTT.

This chain uses TRBV29-1 with TRBJ2-3, with D unclear. There are 12 residues in the CDR3. Trimming removed 4 bases at V and 3 bases at J, with 8 bases between. CDR1 is SQVTM, CDR2 ANQGSEA, per germline. The chain's CDR3 is CSVGKGTDTQYF. CDR3 nucleotide sequence: TGCAGCGTTGGCAAAGGAACAGATACGCAGTATTTT.

This chain joins TRBV28 and TRBJ1-5; D is possibly TRBD1 (6 bases). CDR3 length: 15 residues. Deletions cut 5 bases from V and 2 bases from J, with 13 bases between. Germline values: CDR1 MDHEN, CDR2 SYDVKM. CDR3 sequence (DNA): TGTGCCAGCAGTCCCCAGGGGAGGGGCAATCAGCCCCAGCATTTT. It encodes CASSPQGRGNQPQHF. Using reference TRBV28 and TRBJ1-5 for the parts outside the CDR3, the full variable domain is DVKVTQSSRYLVKRTGEKVFLECVQDMDHENMFWYRQDPGLGLRLIYFSYDVKMKEKGDIPEGYSVSREKKERFSLILESASTNQTSMYLCASSPQGRGNQPQHFGDGTRLSIL.

The chain couples TRBV6-6 to TRBJ2-1, with a possible D match to TRBD2 (5 bases). The V end was cut by 0 bases, the J end by 8 bases, with 14 bases between. CDR1 is MNHNY and CDR2 is SVGAGI in the germline V gene (reference sequence). The CDR3 consists of 15 residues. The CDR3 nucleotides are TGTGCCAGCAGTTACTCGTTCCGGGGTAGCGATGAGCAGTTCTTC. This codes for CASSYSFRGSDEQFF.

This chain links TRBV5-1 with TRBJ2-2; the D is unclear. The germline V gene encodes CDR1 SGHRS and CDR2 YFSETQ. Trimming removed 5 bases from V and 1 base from J, with 12 bases in between. The CDR3 consists of 15 residues. The CDR3 DNA reads as TGCGCCAGCAGGCTGAGCAGTCTGAACACCGGGGAGCTGTTTTTT. This sequence encodes CASRLSSLNTGELFF.

The chain combines TRBV27 with TRBJ2-2; TRBD2 is a possible D gene (6 bases). Trimming shortened V by 4 bases and J by 5 bases, and 17 bases separated the two germline ends. CDR1 and CDR2 from the germline V gene are MNHEY and SMNVEV (reference sequence). The CDR3 runs 16 residues. DNA for the CDR3: TGTGCCAGCAGTTACCCCGGACCTCGGGGGACCGGGGAGCTGTTTTTT. Translation gives CASSYPGPRGTGELFF.

The chain uses TRBV4-1 and TRBJ1-4; 7 nucleotides match TRBD1. Germline CDR1 and CDR2: MGHRA and YSYEKL. The length of the CDR3 is 17 residues. The J segment lost 6 bases and the V segment lost 3 bases, leaving 13 bases of the junction unmatched. CDR3 coding DNA: TGCGCCAGCAGCCAGGGCGCCTCGACAGGGTGGGATGAAAAACTGTTTTTT. It encodes CASSQGASTGWDEKLFF.

The chain combines TRBV6-5 with TRBJ2-7, with TRBD1 matching 7 bases. The CDR3 length is 15 residues. Looked up from germline, CDR1 is MNHEY and CDR2 is SVGAGI. Trimming cost V 8 bases and J 4 bases; bases outside gene matches: 14. The CDR3 sequence: CASGNMVQGSYEQYF. The CDR3 DNA reads as TGTGCCAGCGGCAATATGGTACAGGGGTCGTACGAGCAGTACTTC.

V gene TRBV28 combines with J gene TRBJ1-4; a possible D gene is TRBD1 (6 bases). This CDR3 has 20 amino acids. The V gene lost 2 bases and the J gene lost 0 bases, with 22 bases spanning the gap. The germline gives CDR1 MDHEN, CDR2 SYDVKM. This CDR3 reads CASSLRGGHQRLATNEKLFF. The CDR3 DNA is TGTGCCAGCAGTTTACGCGGGGGGCATCAACGACTGGCAACTAATGAAAAACTGTTTTTT.

The V and J genes are TRBV12-3 or TRBV12-4 and TRBJ2-7; D is undetermined. The V and J ends lost 2 bases and 4 bases respectively, with 6 bases between them. The CDR3 spans 12 residues. CDR3 region: CASSLIGYEQYF. CDR3 in DNA: TGTGCCAGCAGTTTAATCGGATACGAGCAGTACTTC.

The J gene is TRBJ1-3, the V gene TRBV15; D not certain. The V end lost 1 base, the J end lost 0 bases, and 16 bases lay between the germline ends. The CDR3 loop spans 18 amino acids. Germline CDR1 and CDR2: LNHNV and YYDKDF (reference sequence). The CDR3 protein is CATSRVQAVKSSGNTIYF. CDR3 nucleotides: TGTGCCACCAGCAGAGTGCAGGCCGTTAAGAGCTCTGGAAACACCATATATTTT. The complete variable domain, with remaining parts taken from reference TRBV15 and TRBJ1-3, reads DAMVIQNPRYQVTQFGKPVTLSCSQTLNHNVMYWYQQKSSQAPKLLFHYYDKDFNNEADTPDNFQSRRPNTSFCFLDIRSPGLGDTAMYLCATSRVQAVKSSGNTIYFGEGSWLTVV.

This rearrangement joins TRBV30 to TRBJ2-6, with D possibly matching TRBD1 (6 bases). V shed 3 bases and J shed 0 bases, with 9 bases lying between them. The CDR3 extends over 15 amino acids. Germline CDR1 is GTSNPN and CDR2 is SVGIG (reference sequence). For the CDR3, the DNA is TGTGCCTGGAGCACAGGGAACTCTGGGGCCAACGTCCTGACTTTC. The encoded protein is CAWSTGNSGANVLTF.

The CDR3 here is CATSDSAENYGYTF. The CDR3 DNA reads TGTGCCACCAGTGATTCGGCGGAAAACTATGGCTACACCTTC. The chain links TRBV24-1 to TRBJ1-2, with no clear D. Trimming left V 2 bases short and J 2 bases short, with 8 bases between. CDR1 and CDR2 from the germline V gene are KGHDR and SFDVKD. The CDR3 sequence is 14 residues long.

The V call is TRBV6-1, the J call TRBJ1-2; tentative D call: TRBD1 (6 bases). Trimming stripped 4 bases from V and 0 bases from J, with 18 bases between. CDR3 length: 17 residues. CDR1 and CDR2 from the germline V gene are MNHNS and SASEGT. CDR3 in amino acids: CASSGGGGQRANYGYTF. The CDR3 DNA reads TGTGCCAGCAGTGGGGGAGGAGGACAGAGAGCTAACTATGGCTACACCTTC.